This is a list of T cell receptor beta chains from one sample in a study of Graves' ophthalmopathy and Graves' hyperthyroidism. TCRdb itself ran the multiplex PCR reads through MiXCR, one entry per CDR3 protein. The table lists 360,000 or so distinct CDR3 sequences, 15% to 20% of them singletons. Sequences were obtained from peripheral blood. The receptors were gathered from a young woman with Graves' ophthalmopathy. CDR3s include the opening cysteine and the closing phenylalanine or tryptophan. Fields, in order: clone size, V gene, D gene, J gene, CDR3 DNA, CDR3 protein. D genes are given only for firm matches. Expanded clones get a size class; other rows say once, few or many, or leave the size out.

many	TRBV7-3	-	TRBJ1-1	TGTGCCAGCAGCTTAGGGAGGGGGAACACTGAAGCTTTCTTT	CASSLGRGNTEAFF
-	TRBV19	-	TRBJ2-7	TGTGCCAGTAGTAGGTGGCGAACCTACGAGCAGTACTTC	CASSRWRTYEQYF
many	TRBV10-3	-	TRBJ2-6	TGTGCCAGCCTACAGGGTGCCAACGTCCTGACTTTC	CASLQGANVLTF
-	TRBV6-2/TRBV6-3	-	TRBJ2-2	TGTGCCAGCAGTCCCCCGTTAAGAGCGAACACCGGGGAGCTGTTTTTT	CASSPPLRANTGELFF
-	TRBV27	TRBD1	TRBJ1-2	TGTGCCAGCACCAAGGGGGACAGGGGAACCAAAACCTTC	CASTKGDRGTKTF
many	TRBV6-2/TRBV6-3	-	TRBJ2-2	TGTGCCAGCAGGCTCACCGGGACAACGATGAACACCGGGGAGCTGTTTTTT	CASRLTGTTMNTGELFF
few	TRBV6-5	-	TRBJ2-7	TGTGCCAGCAGCGGGACCGAGACCTACGAGCAGTACTTC	CASSGTETYEQYF
medium-sized	TRBV28	TRBD1	TRBJ1-6	TGTGCCAGCAGAGACAGGGATAATTCACCCCTCCACTTT	CASRDRDNSPLHF
-	TRBV6-1	-	TRBJ1-2	TGTGCCAGCAGTGAAATCAGCCGGGGCTACACCTTC	CASSEISRGYTF
many	TRBV11-2	-	TRBJ1-1	TGTGCCAGCAGCTTGCTAGTGAACGATGAAGCTTTCTTT	CASSLLVNDEAFF
many	TRBV28	-	TRBJ1-2	TGTGCCAGCAGTTTCCTTGGGGATGGCTACACCTTC	CASSFLGDGYTF
many	TRBV20-1	-	TRBJ2-2	TGCAGTGCTAGAGGGGCAATGAACACCGGGGAGCTGTTTTTT	CSARGAMNTGELFF
-	TRBV11-2	-	TRBJ1-1	TGTGCCAGCAGCCCCCTGGGGCCGGGGGAAGCTTTCTTT	CASSPLGPGEAFF
-	TRBV28	-	TRBJ1-6	TGTGCCTCTAAGGACAGAATAAATTCACCCCTCCACTTT	CASKDRINSPLHF
many	TRBV11-2	-	TRBJ2-7	TGTGCCAGCAGTGCGCTGAGGGGCTTCTCCTACGAGCAGTACTTC	CASSALRGFSYEQYF
many	TRBV9	TRBD1	TRBJ2-5	TGTGCCAGCAGCGCCGGGACAGTCCGATCGGAGACCCAGTACTTC	CASSAGTVRSETQYF
many	TRBV7-2	-	TRBJ2-5	TGTGCCAGCAGCTCAGGACAGTCTGCGGGAGAGACCCAGTACTTC	CASSSGQSAGETQYF
many	TRBV25-1	TRBD2	TRBJ2-2	TGTGCCAGCAGTTATACTAGCGAGTACACCGGGGAGCTGTTTTTT	CASSYTSEYTGELFF
-	TRBV7-9	-	TRBJ2-5	TGTGCCAGCAGCTTGGGAGTCGGGGGAGCCCAAGAGACCCAGTACTTC	CASSLGVGGAQETQYF
many	TRBV19	-	TRBJ1-1	TGTGCCAGTAGTATGGCGGGGGAGCTGAACACTGAAGCTTTCTTT	CASSMAGELNTEAFF